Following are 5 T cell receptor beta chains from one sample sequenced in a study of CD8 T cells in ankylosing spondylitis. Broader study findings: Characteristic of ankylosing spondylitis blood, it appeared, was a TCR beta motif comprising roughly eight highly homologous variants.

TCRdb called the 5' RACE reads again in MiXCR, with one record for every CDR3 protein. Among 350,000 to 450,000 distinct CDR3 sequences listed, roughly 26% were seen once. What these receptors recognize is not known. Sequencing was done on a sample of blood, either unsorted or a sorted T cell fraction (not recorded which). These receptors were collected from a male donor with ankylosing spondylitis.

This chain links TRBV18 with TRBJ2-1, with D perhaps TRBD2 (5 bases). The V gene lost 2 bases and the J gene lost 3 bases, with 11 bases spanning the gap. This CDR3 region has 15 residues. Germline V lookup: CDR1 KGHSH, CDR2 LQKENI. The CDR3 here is CASSPMKRNYNEQFF. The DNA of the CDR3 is TGTGCCAGCTCACCAATGAAGCGGAACTACAATGAGCAGTTCTTC. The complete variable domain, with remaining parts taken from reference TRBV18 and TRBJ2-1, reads NAGVMQNPRHLVRRRGQEARLRCSPMKGHSHVYWYRQLPEEGLKFMVYLQKENIIDESGMPKERFSAEFPKEGPSILRIQQVVRGDSAAYFCASSPMKRNYNEQFFGPGTRLTVL.

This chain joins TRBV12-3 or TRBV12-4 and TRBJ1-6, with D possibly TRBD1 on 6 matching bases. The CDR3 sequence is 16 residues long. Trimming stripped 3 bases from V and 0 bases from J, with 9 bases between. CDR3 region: CASSFGQNSYNSPLHF. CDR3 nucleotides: TGTGCCAGCAGTTTTGGACAGAACTCCTATAATTCACCCCTCCACTTT.

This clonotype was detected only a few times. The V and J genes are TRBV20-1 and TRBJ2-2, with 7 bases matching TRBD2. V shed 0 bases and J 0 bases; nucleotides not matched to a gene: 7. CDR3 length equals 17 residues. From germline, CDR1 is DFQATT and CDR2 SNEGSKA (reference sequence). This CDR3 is CSARDLASGANTGELFF. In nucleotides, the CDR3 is TGCAGTGCTAGAGATTTGGCTAGCGGAGCGAACACCGGGGAGCTGTTTTTT.

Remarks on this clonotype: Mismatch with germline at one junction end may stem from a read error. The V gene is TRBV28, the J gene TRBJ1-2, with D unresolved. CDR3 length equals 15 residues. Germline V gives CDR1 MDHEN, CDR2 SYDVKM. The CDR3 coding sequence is TGTGCCAGCAGTTTTTCGAGTGGTGATGGGTATGGCTACGCCTTC. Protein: CASSFSSGDGYGYAF.

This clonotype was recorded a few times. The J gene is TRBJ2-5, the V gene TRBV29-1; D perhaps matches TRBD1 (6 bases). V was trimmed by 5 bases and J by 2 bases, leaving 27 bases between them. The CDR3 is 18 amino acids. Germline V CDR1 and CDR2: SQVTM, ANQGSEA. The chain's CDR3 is CSVLKWGHGSPLQETQYF. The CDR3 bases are TGCAGCGTTCTTAAATGGGGACATGGGTCTCCTTTACAAGAGACCCAGTACTTC.